The clone carrying this T cell receptor (beta chain) was observed a single time. Its target is unknown. The sample belongs to a study of cytomegalovirus exposure and HLA in healthy donors. Study context: As an earlier analysis found, some 170 million T cells yielded 117 million unique TCR beta sequences.

Regarding the study as a whole: In an earlier analysis, about 87% or about 30%: the productive usage of most TCR beta V segments. Cytomegalovirus association was assigned to about 150 TCR beta chains.

The V end lost 1 base, the J end lost 5 bases, and 15 bases lay between the germline ends. The length of the CDR3 is 16 residues. Germline CDR1 is SGHRS and CDR2 is YFSETQ. Vbeta (60) and Jbeta (13) primers were used in the PCR. Sequencing was performed with immunoSEQ multiplex PCR; in TCRdb, only in-frame clones are kept and a portion is missing. The sample includes around 100,000 clones, 55% to 75% of them seen just once. The J gene is TRBJ2-2, the V gene TRBV5-1, with D perhaps TRBD2 (5 bases). Sample: PBMCs. The TCR originated in a young man in good health and CMV-seropositive. CDR3 amino acids: CASSLSERSGTGELFF. CDR3 DNA sequence: TGCGCCAGCAGCTTGAGTGAGCGGAGTGGGACCGGGGAGCTGTTTTTT.